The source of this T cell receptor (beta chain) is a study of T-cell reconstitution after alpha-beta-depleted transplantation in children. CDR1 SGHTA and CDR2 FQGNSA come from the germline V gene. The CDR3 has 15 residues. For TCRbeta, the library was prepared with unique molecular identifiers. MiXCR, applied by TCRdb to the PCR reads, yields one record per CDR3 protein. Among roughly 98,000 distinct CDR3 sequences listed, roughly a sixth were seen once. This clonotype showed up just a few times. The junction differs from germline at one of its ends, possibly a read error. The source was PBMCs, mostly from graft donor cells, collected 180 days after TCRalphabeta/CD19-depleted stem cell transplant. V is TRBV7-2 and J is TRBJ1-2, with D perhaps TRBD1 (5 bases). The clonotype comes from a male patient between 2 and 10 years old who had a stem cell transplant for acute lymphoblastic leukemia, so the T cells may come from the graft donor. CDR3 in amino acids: CASSIAGFLGVGYTF. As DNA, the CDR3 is TGTGCCAGCAGCATAGCCGGGTTCTTGGGGGTTGGCTACACCTTC.